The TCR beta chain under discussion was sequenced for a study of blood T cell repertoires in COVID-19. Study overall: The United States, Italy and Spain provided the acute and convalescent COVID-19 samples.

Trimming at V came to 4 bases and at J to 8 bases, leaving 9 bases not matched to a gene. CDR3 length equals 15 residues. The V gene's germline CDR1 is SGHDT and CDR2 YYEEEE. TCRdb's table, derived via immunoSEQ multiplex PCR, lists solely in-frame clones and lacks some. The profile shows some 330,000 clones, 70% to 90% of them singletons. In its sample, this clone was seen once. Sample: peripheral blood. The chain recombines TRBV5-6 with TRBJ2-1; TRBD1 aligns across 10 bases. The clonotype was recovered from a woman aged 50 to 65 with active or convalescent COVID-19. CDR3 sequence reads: CASSRRQGARHEQFF. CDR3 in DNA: TGTGCCAGCAGCCGAAGACAGGGGGCTAGGCATGAGCAGTTCTTC.